The 16 T cell receptor beta chains presented below share a single source sample, sequenced in a study of blood T cell repertoires in COVID-19. Profiled with immunoSEQ multiplex PCR; TCRdb holds only in-frame clones, not every one. Found here are over 25,000 clones, 90% to 95% of them singletons; the top ten hold around 16%. The sample was peripheral blood. The receptors shown here come from a human donor with active COVID-19. The donor label of this sample is uncertain.

The chain employs TRBV28 and TRBJ2-7, with TRBD1 as a possible D gene (5 bases). CDR3 length equals 12 residues. Trimming took off 7 bases at V and 2 bases at J, with 9 bases between the two ends. The germline V gene encodes CDR1 MDHEN and CDR2 SYDVKM. The CDR3 loop reads CASNDSTYEQYF. DNA of the CDR3: TGTGCCAGCAATGACAGTACCTACGAGCAGTACTTC.

This chain links TRBV28 with TRBJ2-7; 11 bases agree with TRBD1. CDR1 is MDHEN and CDR2 is SYDVKM in the germline V gene. Unmatched junction bases numbered 8, after V lost 6 bases and J lost 4 bases. The CDR3 totals 15 residues. CDR3 sequence (DNA): TGTGCCAGCAGCCCTTTAGGGACAGGGGGGTACGAGCAGTACTTC. This gives the protein CASSPLGTGGYEQYF.

This clone has just one count. The rearrangement uses TRBV30 and TRBJ1-6, with 7 positions matching TRBD1. V trimming: 1 base; J trimming: 0 bases; junction bases outside the gene matches: 6. The CDR3 covers 17 residues. Germline CDR1 is GTSNPN and CDR2 is SVGIG (reference sequence). The CDR3 protein is CAWSDRTGSSYNSPLHF. DNA of the CDR3: TGTGCCTGGAGTGATCGGACAGGCAGCTCCTATAATTCACCCCTCCACTTT.

This clone has just one count. The chain has TRBV28 and TRBJ2-3; D call uncertain. This CDR3 region has 13 residues. V gave up 6 bases and J gave up 6 bases, with 13 bases separating them. Germline CDR1 MDHEN, CDR2 SYDVKM. CDR3 residues: CASSPGVKDTQYF. For the CDR3, the DNA is TGTGCCAGCAGCCCCGGAGTGAAGGATACGCAGTATTTT.

This rearrangement joins TRBV6-5 to TRBJ1-6, with D possibly matching TRBD1 (6 bases). Germline V gives CDR1 MNHEY, CDR2 SVGAGI. V was trimmed by 7 bases and J by 7 bases, leaving 14 bases between them. This CDR3 comprises 14 residues. The CDR3 reads CASKWDIGNSPLHF. CDR3 in DNA: TGTGCCAGCAAATGGGACATCGGGAATTCACCCCTCCACTTT.

The sample holds one count of this clone. The chain has TRBV4-2 and TRBJ1-2; no definite D call. The V gene's germline CDR1 is LGHNA and CDR2 YNFKEQ. The CDR3 runs 16 residues. The ends were cut back, 0 bases at V and 4 bases at J, with 15 bases in the middle. CDR3 sequence (DNA): TGTGCCAGCAGCCAAGAAGGGAGGAGGCAGCCCTATGGCTACACCTTC. Its translation is CASSQEGRRQPYGYTF.

The chain recombines TRBV18 with TRBJ2-1; 8 bases line up with TRBD2. The germline CDR1 and CDR2 sequences are KGHSH and LQKENI. This CDR3 comprises 14 residues. The V segment lost 0 bases and the J segment 7 bases; nucleotides outside the gene matches: 2. CDR3 region: CASSPPGLVNEQFF. CDR3 bases: TGTGCCAGCTCACCACCGGGACTAGTTAATGAGCAGTTCTTC.

The CDR3 bases are TGTGCCAGCCCTCAATCCTCCACAGGGTATGGCTACACCTTC. Its protein is CASPQSSTGYGYTF. The chain recombines TRBV2 with TRBJ1-2, with D perhaps TRBD1 (6 bases). V was trimmed by 8 bases and J by 5 bases, leaving 18 bases between them. This CDR3 is built from 14 residues. CDR1 is SNHLY and CDR2 is FYNNEI in the germline V gene.

The gene calls are TRBV1 and TRBJ1-1; the table's D gene call, TRBD1, was not cross checked with the DNA. TRBV1 is given as a pseudogene. This CDR3 is built from 19 residues. The CDR3 region is CTSSPKGKRGQKGYTEAFF. The CDR3 region has the DNA TGCACCAGCAGCCCTAAAGGAAAAAGGGGGCAGAAAGGATACACTGAAGCTTTCTTT.

The V gene is TRBV14, the J gene TRBJ2-5; D may be TRBD2 (5 bases). The V end was cut by 4 bases, the J end by 4 bases, with 16 bases between. Looked up from germline, CDR1 is SGHDN and CDR2 is FVKESK. This CDR3 comprises 15 residues. CDR3 nucleotides: TGTGCCAGCAGCCTTTCGAGGGCATTGTCAGAGACCCAGTACTTC. This codes for CASSLSRALSETQYF.

As to this clone: At one of its ends the junction is not consistent with the germline gene, which may arise from a read error. The chain couples TRBV23-1 to TRBJ2-7; D remains ambiguous. TRBV23-1 is flagged as an ORF with uncertain function. The CDR3 length is 9 residues. The CDR3 sequence: CASSRPLPF. The CDR3 DNA reads TGCGCCAGCAGTCGGCCCCTTCCCTTC.

The chain has TRBV29-1 and TRBJ1-2, with D uncertain. The V end was cut by 4 bases, the J end by 4 bases, with 16 bases between. This CDR3 is 14 amino acids long. CDR1 and CDR2 (germline): SQVTM, ANQGSEA. The CDR3 sequence is CSVGGLQVAYGYTF. The CDR3 coding sequence is TGCAGCGTTGGCGGTTTACAAGTGGCCTATGGCTACACCTTC.

The V and J genes are TRBV28 and TRBJ2-3, with TRBD2 matching over 9 bases. The CDR3 is 16 residues long. The V segment lost 5 bases and the J segment 0 bases; nucleotides outside the gene matches: 6. Germline V gene lookup returns CDR1 MDHEN and CDR2 SYDVKM. CDR3 sequence (DNA): TGTGCCAGCAGTCCCATTAGCGGGAGAAGCACAGATACGCAGTATTTT. This sequence encodes CASSPISGRSTDTQYF. The variable domain in full, completed from reference TRBV28 and TRBJ2-3, reads DVKVTQSSRYLVKRTGEKVFLECVQDMDHENMFWYRQDPGLGLRLIYFSYDVKMKEKGDIPEGYSVSREKKERFSLILESASTNQTSMYLCASSPISGRSTDTQYFGPGTRLTVL.

The chain employs TRBV9 and TRBJ2-7, with a tentative D call TRBD2 (6 bases). CDR3 length equals 14 residues. The germline CDR1 and CDR2 sequences are SGDLS and YYNGEE. Trimming pared 4 bases from V and 3 bases from J, leaving 14 bases between. The CDR3 sequence: CASSPLDGSYEQYF. DNA for the CDR3: TGTGCCAGCAGCCCCTTGGACGGGAGCTACGAGCAGTACTTC.

The chain couples TRBV4-3 to TRBJ2-2; D ambiguous. Germline V gene sequence: CDR1 LGHNA, CDR2 YSLEER. The CDR3 has 16 residues. V was clipped by 1 base and J by 1 base, with 10 bases between them. This CDR3 is CASSQARLGNTGELFF. The CDR3 DNA sequence: TGCGCCAGCAGCCAAGCCAGACTGGGGAACACCGGGGAGCTGTTTTTT.

The chain combines TRBV7-9 with TRBJ2-7; possible D gene TRBD2, 5 bases. The CDR3 contains 15 residues. V lost 5 bases and J lost 3, with 17 bases in between. Looked up from germline, CDR1 is SEHNR and CDR2 is FQNEAQ (reference sequence). CDR3 nucleotide sequence: TGTGCCAGCAGCCCAACTCTCCCCGGGGACTACGAGCAGTACTTC. Protein product: CASSPTLPGDYEQYF.